What follows is one TCR beta chain and its context. Trimming pared 3 bases from V and 7 bases from J, leaving 13 bases between. CDR3 length: 13 residues. Germline CDR1 and CDR2: LGHDT and YNNKEL (reference sequence). Repertoires were generated with immunoSEQ multiplex PCR, while TCRdb's copy carries only in-frame clones and drops some. The table records about 440,000 clones, more than 85% of them present only once. The sample is drawn from a study of blood T cell repertoires in COVID-19. Background on the study: T cells, B-cell-depleted T cells, or PBMCs supplied cDNA or gDNA.

The clonotype originates from a woman aged 25 to 45 with acute or convalescent COVID-19. Source material: peripheral blood. The chain carries TRBV3-1 (or the pseudogene TRBV3-2) and TRBJ2-7; the D gene is possibly TRBD2 (5 bases). The CDR3: CASSHTRPGEQYF. Written as DNA, the CDR3 is TGTGCCAGCAGCCACACTCGGCCGGGGGAGCAGTACTTC.